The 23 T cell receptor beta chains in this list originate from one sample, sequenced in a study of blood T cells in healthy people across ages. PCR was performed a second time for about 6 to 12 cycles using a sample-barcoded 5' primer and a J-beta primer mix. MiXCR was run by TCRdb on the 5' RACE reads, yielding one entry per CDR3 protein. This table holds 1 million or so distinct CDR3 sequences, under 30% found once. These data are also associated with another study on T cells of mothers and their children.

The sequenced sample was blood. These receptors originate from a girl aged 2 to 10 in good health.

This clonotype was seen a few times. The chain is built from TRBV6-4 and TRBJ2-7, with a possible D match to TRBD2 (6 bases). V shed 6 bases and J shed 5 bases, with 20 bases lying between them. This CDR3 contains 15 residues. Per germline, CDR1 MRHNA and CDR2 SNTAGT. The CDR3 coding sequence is TGTGCCAGCAGACGGCGGCGGGGTAGCGACCACGAGCAGTACTTC. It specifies CASRRRRGSDHEQYF.

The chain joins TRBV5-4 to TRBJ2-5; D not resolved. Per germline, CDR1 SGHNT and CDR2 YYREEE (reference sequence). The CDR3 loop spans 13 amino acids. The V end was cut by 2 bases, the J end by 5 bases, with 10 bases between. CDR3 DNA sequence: TGTGCCAGCAGCTTTACTCATAAGGAGACCCAGTACTTC. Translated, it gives CASSFTHKETQYF.

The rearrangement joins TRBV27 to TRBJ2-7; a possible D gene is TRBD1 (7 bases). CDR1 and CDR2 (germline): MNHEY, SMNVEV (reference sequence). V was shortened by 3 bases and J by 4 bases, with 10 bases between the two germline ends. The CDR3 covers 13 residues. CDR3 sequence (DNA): TGTGCCAGCAGTTTCGGGGGACAGTACGAGCAGTACTTC. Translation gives CASSFGGQYEQYF.

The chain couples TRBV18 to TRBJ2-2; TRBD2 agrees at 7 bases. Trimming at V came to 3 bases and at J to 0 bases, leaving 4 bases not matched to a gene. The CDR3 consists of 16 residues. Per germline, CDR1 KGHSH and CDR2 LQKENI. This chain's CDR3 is CASSPGGVANTGELFF. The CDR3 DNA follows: TGTGCCAGCTCACCTGGGGGGGTCGCGAACACCGGGGAGCTGTTTTTT. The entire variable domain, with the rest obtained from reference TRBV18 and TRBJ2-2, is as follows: NAGVMQNPRHLVRRRGQEARLRCSPMKGHSHVYWYRQLPEEGLKFMVYLQKENIIDESGMPKERFSAEFPKEGPSILRIQQVVRGDSAAYFCASSPGGVANTGELFFGEGSRLTVL.

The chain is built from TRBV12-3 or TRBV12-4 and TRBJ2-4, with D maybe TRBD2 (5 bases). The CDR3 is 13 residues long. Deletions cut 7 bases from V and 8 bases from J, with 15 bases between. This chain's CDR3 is CASTFGVRDIQYF. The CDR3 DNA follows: TGTGCCAGCACCTTTGGAGTGAGGGACATTCAGTACTTC.

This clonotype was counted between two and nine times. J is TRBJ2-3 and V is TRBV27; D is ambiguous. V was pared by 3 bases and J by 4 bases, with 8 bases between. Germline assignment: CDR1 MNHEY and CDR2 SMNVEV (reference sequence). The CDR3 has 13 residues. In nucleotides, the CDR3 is TGTGCCAGCAGTTTTTTCTGGGCAGATACGCAGTATTTT. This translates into CASSFFWADTQYF.

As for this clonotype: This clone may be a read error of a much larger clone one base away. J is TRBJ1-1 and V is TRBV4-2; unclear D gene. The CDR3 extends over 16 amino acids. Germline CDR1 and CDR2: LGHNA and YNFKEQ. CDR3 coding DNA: TGTGCCAGCAGCCAAGATCCCGACGGCATGAACGCTGAAGCTTTCTTT. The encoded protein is CASSQDPDGMNAEAFF.

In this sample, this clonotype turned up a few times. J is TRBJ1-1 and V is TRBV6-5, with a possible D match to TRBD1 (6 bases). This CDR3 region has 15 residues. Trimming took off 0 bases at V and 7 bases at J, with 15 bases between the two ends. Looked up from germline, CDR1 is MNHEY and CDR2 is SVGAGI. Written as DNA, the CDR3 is TGTGCCAGCAGTTACTCCCGGACAGCCAGTGTTGAAGCTTTCTTT. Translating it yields CASSYSRTASVEAFF.

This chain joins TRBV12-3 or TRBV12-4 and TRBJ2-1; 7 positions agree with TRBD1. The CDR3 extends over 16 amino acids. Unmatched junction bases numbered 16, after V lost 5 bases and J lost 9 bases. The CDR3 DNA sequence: TGTGCCAGCAGTCCCGACCCAACCTACAGGGGCCCTGAGCAGTTCTTC. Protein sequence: CASSPDPTYRGPEQFF.

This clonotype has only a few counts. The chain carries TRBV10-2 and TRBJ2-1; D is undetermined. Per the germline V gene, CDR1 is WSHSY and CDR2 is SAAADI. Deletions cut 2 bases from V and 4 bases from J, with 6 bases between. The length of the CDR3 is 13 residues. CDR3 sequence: CASSEDGYNEQFF. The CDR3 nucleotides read TGCGCCAGCAGTGAGGACGGATACAATGAGCAGTTCTTC.

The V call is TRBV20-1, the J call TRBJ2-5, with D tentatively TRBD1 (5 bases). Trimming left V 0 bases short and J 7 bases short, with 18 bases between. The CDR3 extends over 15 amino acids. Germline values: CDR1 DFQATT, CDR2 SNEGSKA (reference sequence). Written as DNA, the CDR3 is TGCAGTGCTAGAGATAACCAGGGCTTCGGCGGGACCCAGTACTTC. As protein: CSARDNQGFGGTQYF.

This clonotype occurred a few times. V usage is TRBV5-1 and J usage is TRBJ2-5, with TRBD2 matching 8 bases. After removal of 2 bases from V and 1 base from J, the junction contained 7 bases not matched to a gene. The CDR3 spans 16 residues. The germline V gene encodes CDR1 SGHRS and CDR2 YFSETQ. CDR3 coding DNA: TGCGCCAGCAGCTTATTCGCGGGGGGACCCCAAGAGACCCAGTACTTC. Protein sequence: CASSLFAGGPQETQYF.

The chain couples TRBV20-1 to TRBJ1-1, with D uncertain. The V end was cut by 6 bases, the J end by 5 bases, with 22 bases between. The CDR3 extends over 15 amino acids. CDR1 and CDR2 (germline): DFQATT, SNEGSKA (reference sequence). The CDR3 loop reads CSAIELVGDGTEAFF. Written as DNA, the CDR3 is TGCAGTGCCATTGAGTTAGTTGGGGATGGGACTGAAGCTTTCTTT.

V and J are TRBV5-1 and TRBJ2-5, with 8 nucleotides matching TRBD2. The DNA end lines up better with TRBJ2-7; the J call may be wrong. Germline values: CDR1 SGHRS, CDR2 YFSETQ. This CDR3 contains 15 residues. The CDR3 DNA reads TGCGCCAGCAGGGGCCCTAGCGGGTCCAACTACGAGCAGTACTTC. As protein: CASRGPSGSNYEQYF.

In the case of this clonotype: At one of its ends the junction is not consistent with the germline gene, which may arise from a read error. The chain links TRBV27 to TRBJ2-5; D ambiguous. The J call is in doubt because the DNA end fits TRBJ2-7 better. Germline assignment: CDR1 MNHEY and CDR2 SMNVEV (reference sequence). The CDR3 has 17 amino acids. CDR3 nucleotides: TGCGCCACCTTTACTCTTTTCTACAGTGGCCGGAGTTACGAGCAGTACTTC. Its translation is CATFTLFYSGRSYEQYF.

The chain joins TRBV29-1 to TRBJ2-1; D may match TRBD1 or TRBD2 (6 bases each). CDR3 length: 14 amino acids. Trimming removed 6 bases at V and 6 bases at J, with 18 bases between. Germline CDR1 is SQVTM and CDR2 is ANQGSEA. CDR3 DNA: TGCAGCGTGGGGACTCTTGACAGGACCAATGAGCAGTTCTTC. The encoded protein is CSVGTLDRTNEQFF.

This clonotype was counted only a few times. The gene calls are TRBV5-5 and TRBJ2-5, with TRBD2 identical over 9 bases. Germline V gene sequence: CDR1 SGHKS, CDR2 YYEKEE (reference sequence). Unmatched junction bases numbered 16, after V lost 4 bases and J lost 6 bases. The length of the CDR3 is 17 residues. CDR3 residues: CASSQKRGARSRQTQYF. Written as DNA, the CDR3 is TGTGCCAGCAGCCAAAAGCGGGGGGCCCGTTCAAGACAGACCCAGTACTTC.

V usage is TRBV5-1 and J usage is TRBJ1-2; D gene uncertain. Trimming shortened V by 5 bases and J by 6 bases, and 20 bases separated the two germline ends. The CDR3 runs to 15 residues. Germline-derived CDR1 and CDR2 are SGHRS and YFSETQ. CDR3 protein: CASRNSDFAPDGYTF. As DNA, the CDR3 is TGCGCCAGCAGAAACAGTGATTTCGCTCCGGATGGCTACACCTTC.

This CDR3 reads CASSAGTSRHEQYF. Here the CDR3 DNA reads TGTGCCAGCAGCGCCGGGACTTCTCGGCACGAGCAGTACTTC. The V and J genes are TRBV9 and TRBJ2-5; D is possibly TRBD2 (6 bases). The DNA end is more similar to TRBJ2-7, so the J call may be wrong. CDR1 and CDR2 from the germline V gene are SGDLS and YYNGEE. This CDR3 has 14 amino acids.

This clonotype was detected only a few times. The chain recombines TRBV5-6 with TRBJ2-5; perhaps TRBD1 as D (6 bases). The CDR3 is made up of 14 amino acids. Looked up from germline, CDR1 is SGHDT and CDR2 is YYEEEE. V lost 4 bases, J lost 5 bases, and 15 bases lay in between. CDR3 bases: TGTGCCAGCAGCCCCGGGACAAACGGGGAGACCCAGTACTTC. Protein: CASSPGTNGETQYF.

The CDR3 bases are TGTGCCAGCGGACAGATCTCTGGAAACACCATATATTTT. Amino acids: CASGQISGNTIYF. The chain joins TRBV19 to TRBJ1-3; D perhaps matches TRBD1 (6 bases). The CDR3 has 13 residues. Trimming removed 9 bases at V and 0 bases at J, with 9 bases between. Germline V gives CDR1 LNHDA, CDR2 SQIVND (reference sequence).

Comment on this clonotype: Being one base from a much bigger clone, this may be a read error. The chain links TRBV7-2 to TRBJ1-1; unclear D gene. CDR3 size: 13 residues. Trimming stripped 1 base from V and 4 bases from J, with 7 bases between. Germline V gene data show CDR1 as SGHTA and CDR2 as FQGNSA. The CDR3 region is CASSLDGITEAFF. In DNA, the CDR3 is TGTGCCAGCAGCTTAGACGGGATCACTGAAGCTTTCTTT.

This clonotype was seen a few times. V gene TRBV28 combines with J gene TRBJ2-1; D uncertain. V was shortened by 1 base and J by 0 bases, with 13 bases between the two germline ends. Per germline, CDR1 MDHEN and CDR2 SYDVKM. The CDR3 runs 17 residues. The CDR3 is CASSLFAGHSSYNEQFF. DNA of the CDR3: TGTGCCAGCAGTTTATTTGCAGGCCACAGCTCCTACAATGAGCAGTTCTTC.